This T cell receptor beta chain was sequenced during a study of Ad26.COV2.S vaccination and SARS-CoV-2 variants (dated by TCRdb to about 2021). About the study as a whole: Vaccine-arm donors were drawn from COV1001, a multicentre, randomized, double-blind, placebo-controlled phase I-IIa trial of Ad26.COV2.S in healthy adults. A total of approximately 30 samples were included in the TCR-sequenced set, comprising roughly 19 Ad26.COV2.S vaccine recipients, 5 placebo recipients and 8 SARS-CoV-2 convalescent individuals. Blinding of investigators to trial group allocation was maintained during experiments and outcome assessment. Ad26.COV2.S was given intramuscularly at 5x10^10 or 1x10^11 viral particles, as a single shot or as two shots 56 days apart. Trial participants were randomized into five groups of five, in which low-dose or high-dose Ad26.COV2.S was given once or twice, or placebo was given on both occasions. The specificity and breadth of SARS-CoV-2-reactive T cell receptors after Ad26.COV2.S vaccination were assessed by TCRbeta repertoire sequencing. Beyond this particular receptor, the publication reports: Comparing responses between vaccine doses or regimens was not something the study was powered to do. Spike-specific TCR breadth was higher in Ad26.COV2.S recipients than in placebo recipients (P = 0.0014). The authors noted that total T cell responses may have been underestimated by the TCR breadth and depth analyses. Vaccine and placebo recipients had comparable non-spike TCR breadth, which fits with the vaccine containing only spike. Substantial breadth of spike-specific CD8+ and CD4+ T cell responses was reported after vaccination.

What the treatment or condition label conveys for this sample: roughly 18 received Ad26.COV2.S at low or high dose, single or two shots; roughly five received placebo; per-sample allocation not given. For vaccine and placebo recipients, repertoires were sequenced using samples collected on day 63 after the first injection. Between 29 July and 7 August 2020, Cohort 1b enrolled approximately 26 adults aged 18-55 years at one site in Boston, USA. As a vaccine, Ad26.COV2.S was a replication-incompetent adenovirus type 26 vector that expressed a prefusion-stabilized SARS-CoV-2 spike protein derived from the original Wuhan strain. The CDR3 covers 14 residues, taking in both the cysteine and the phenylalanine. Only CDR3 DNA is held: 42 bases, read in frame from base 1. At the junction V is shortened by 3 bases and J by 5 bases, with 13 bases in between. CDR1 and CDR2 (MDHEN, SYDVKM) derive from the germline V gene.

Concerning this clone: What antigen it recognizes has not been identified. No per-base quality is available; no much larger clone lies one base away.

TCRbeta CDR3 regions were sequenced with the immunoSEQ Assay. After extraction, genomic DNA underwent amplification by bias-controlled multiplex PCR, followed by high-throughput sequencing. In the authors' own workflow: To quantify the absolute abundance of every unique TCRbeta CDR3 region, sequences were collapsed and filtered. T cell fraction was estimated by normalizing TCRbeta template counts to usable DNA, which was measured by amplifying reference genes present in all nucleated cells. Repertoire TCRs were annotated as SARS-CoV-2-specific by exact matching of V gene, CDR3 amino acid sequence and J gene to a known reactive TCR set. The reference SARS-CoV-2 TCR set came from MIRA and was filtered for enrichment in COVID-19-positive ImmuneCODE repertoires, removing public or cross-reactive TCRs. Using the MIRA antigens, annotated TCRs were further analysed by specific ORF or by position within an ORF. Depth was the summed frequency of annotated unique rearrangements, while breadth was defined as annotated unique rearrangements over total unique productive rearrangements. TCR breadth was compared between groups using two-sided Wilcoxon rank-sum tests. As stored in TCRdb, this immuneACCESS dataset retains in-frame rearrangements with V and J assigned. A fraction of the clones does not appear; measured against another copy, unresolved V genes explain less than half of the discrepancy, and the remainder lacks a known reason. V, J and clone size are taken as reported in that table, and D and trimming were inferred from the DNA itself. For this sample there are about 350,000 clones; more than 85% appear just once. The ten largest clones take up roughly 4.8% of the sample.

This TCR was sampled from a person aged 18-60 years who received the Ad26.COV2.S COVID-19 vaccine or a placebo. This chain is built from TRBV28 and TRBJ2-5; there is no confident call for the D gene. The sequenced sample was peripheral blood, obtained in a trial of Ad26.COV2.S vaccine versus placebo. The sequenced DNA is TGTGCCAGCAGTTTTAATTTTGGTAGGGAGACCCAGTACTTC. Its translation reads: CASSFNFGRETQYF. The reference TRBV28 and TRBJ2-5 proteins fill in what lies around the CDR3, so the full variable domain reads DVKVTQSSRYLVKRTGEKVFLECVQDMDHENMFWYRQDPGLGLRLIYFSYDVKMKEKGDIPEGYSVSREKKERFSLILESASTNQTSMYLCASSFNFGRETQYFGPGTRLLVL.